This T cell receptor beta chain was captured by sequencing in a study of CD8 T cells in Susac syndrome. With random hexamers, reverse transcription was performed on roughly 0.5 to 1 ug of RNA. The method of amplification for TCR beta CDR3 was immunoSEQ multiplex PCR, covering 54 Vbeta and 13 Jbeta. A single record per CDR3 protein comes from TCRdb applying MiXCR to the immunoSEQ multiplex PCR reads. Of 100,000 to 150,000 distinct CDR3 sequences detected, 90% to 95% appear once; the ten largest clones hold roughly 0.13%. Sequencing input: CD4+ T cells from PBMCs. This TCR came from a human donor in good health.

CDR3 sequence (DNA): TGTGCCAGCAGCTTGCCGGGAGTCGAGGAGACCCAGTACTTC. It encodes CASSLPGVEETQYF. This sequence joins TRBV5-6 and TRBJ2-5; tentatively, D is TRBD2 (6 bases). Per the germline V gene, CDR1 is SGHDT and CDR2 is YYEEEE. The CDR3 is 14 amino acids. The V end was cut by 1 base, the J end by 5 bases, with 12 bases between.